These T cell receptor beta chains were read from a single sample in a study of T-cell memory formation after mild COVID-19. One entry per CDR3 protein, called by TCRdb with MiXCR from the 5' RACE reads. The data contain about 44,000 distinct CDR3 sequences, roughly 7.2% of them singletons. The sample comprised PBMCs or a T cell subset sorted from them (not recorded which). Receptor source: a man aged 18 to 29 who had mild COVID-19 (a few samples of this study predate the infection). Cell type and time point are not known. The CDR3 runs from the conserved cysteine through the conserved F or W. Fields, in order: D gene, clone size, CDR3 length, V gene, J gene, CDR3 DNA, CDR3 protein. D genes are given only for firm matches. The size field is filled for only some rows; it gives once, few, many or a size class.

D gene: .; clone size: few; CDR3 length: 14; V gene: TRBV4-3; J gene: TRBJ1-2; CDR3 DNA: TGCGCCAGCAGCCAAGGGACGGACCCACATGGCTACACCTTC; CDR3 protein: CASSQGTDPHGYTF
D gene: TRBD1; clone size: few; CDR3 length: 16; V gene: TRBV5-1; J gene: TRBJ1-6; CDR3 DNA: TGCGCCAGCAGCTTGAACCCAGGGACAGGAGCTTCACCCCTCCACTTT; CDR3 protein: CASSLNPGTGASPLHF
D gene: TRBD2; clone size: many; CDR3 length: 15; V gene: TRBV5-5; J gene: TRBJ2-7; CDR3 DNA: TGTGCCAGCGAAAGGACTAGCGCCGAAAAATACGAGCAGTACTTC; CDR3 protein: CASERTSAEKYEQYF
D gene: .; clone size: .; CDR3 length: 15; V gene: TRBV24-1; J gene: TRBJ1-4; CDR3 DNA: TGTGCCACCAGTGATTCGGGGAAAGGGGATGAAAAACTGTTTTTT; CDR3 protein: CATSDSGKGDEKLFF
D gene: TRBD2; clone size: few; CDR3 length: 16; V gene: TRBV7-9; J gene: TRBJ2-3; CDR3 DNA: TGTGCCAGCAGCTTATATAGCGGGGGACGCACAGATACGCAGTATTTT; CDR3 protein: CASSLYSGGRTDTQYF
D gene: .; clone size: .; CDR3 length: 13; V gene: TRBV25-1; J gene: TRBJ2-5; CDR3 DNA: TGTGCCAGCAGTGCGTCAGCGTCAGAGACCCAGTACTTC; CDR3 protein: CASSASASETQYF
D gene: TRBD2; clone size: many; CDR3 length: 17; V gene: TRBV7-2; J gene: TRBJ2-3; CDR3 DNA: TGTGCCAGCAGCTTACGGGCTAGCGGGAACGGAGCAGATACGCAGTATTTT; CDR3 protein: CASSLRASGNGADTQYF
D gene: .; clone size: .; CDR3 length: 14; V gene: TRBV29-1; J gene: TRBJ1-1; CDR3 DNA: TGCAGCGTCGCCATGCGGCCAGTTGGCGCTGAAGCTTTCTTT; CDR3 protein: CSVAMRPVGAEAFF
D gene: .; clone size: many; CDR3 length: 15; V gene: TRBV4-1; J gene: TRBJ2-1; CDR3 DNA: TGCGCCAGCAGCCAAAGACAGGACGTCTACAATGAGCAGTTCTTC; CDR3 protein: CASSQRQDVYNEQFF
D gene: TRBD2; clone size: many; CDR3 length: 17; V gene: TRBV7-2; J gene: TRBJ2-3; CDR3 DNA: TGTGCCAGCAGCTTACCAGCGGGGGGCTCCCGCACAGATACGCAGTATTTT; CDR3 protein: CASSLPAGGSRTDTQYF
D gene: TRBD2; clone size: many; CDR3 length: 16; V gene: TRBV15; J gene: TRBJ2-2; CDR3 DNA: TGTGCCACCAGCCCGCGACTAGCGGTGAACACCGGGGAGCTGTTTTTT; CDR3 protein: CATSPRLAVNTGELFF
D gene: TRBD1; clone size: few; CDR3 length: 13; V gene: TRBV5-6; J gene: TRBJ1-2; CDR3 DNA: TGTGCCAGCAGCCTTGGACAGGGCAGAGGCTACACCTTC; CDR3 protein: CASSLGQGRGYTF
D gene: TRBD1; clone size: few; CDR3 length: 14; V gene: TRBV12-3/TRBV12-4; J gene: TRBJ1-5; CDR3 DNA: TGTGCCAGCAGTCTAACAGGGGAAGGGCAGCCCCAGCATTTT; CDR3 protein: CASSLTGEGQPQHF
D gene: .; clone size: .; CDR3 length: 16; V gene: TRBV3-1; J gene: TRBJ2-2; CDR3 DNA: TGTGCCAGCAGCTCCCGACAGGTTGGAAACACCGGGGAGCTGTTTTTT; CDR3 protein: CASSSRQVGNTGELFF
D gene: TRBD1; clone size: many; CDR3 length: 15; V gene: TRBV5-6; J gene: TRBJ1-2; CDR3 DNA: TGTGCCAGCAGCTTGGAGGACAGGGTGGGCTATGGCTACACCTTC; CDR3 protein: CASSLEDRVGYGYTF
D gene: TRBD1; clone size: few; CDR3 length: 17; V gene: TRBV5-1; J gene: TRBJ1-6; CDR3 DNA: TGCGCCAGCAGCTCGATTAGCTGGACAGGGTCGAATTCACCCCTCCACTTT; CDR3 protein: CASSSISWTGSNSPLHF
D gene: .; clone size: few; CDR3 length: 16; V gene: TRBV12-2; J gene: TRBJ1-2; CDR3 DNA: TGTGCAAGTCGCGTTTCTCAGGGGGCAAGTAAGAGTGGCTACACCTTC; CDR3 protein: CASRVSQGASKSGYTF
D gene: .; clone size: many; CDR3 length: 14; V gene: TRBV7-6; J gene: TRBJ2-2; CDR3 DNA: TGTGCCAGCAGCTTAGGGGCGAACACCGGGGAGCTGTTTTTT; CDR3 protein: CASSLGANTGELFF
D gene: TRBD2; clone size: .; CDR3 length: 15; V gene: TRBV5-1; J gene: TRBJ2-3; CDR3 DNA: TGCGCCAGCAGCCCCAGGACTAGTAGCACAGATACGCAGTATTTT; CDR3 protein: CASSPRTSSTDTQYF
D gene: TRBD1; clone size: few; CDR3 length: 15; V gene: TRBV11-2; J gene: TRBJ2-3; CDR3 DNA: TGTGCCAGCAGCAAGACAGGGGATGGGGCAGATACGCAGTATTTT; CDR3 protein: CASSKTGDGADTQYF
D gene: TRBD1; clone size: .; CDR3 length: 15; V gene: TRBV20-1; J gene: TRBJ1-6; CDR3 DNA: TGCAGTGCTAGGACAGGGGGCAGCGGGAATTCACCCCTCCACTTT; CDR3 protein: CSARTGGSGNSPLHF
D gene: .; clone size: few; CDR3 length: 16; V gene: TRBV20-1; J gene: TRBJ1-4; CDR3 DNA: TGCAGTGCTAGAGCCGCGCTGAGGGGCTTTAATGAAAAACTGTTTTTT; CDR3 protein: CSARAALRGFNEKLFF
D gene: TRBD2; clone size: few; CDR3 length: 16; V gene: TRBV6-5; J gene: TRBJ2-3; CDR3 DNA: TGTGCCAGCAGAACAACGACTAGCGGGGGAAGAGGTACGCAGTATTTT; CDR3 protein: CASRTTTSGGRGTQYF
D gene: .; clone size: .; CDR3 length: 17; V gene: TRBV5-1; J gene: TRBJ1-3; CDR3 DNA: TGCGCCAGCAGCTTGGACGCCGCGGGCGCATTCGGAAACACCATATATTTT; CDR3 protein: CASSLDAAGAFGNTIYF
D gene: TRBD1; clone size: .; CDR3 length: 14; V gene: TRBV5-1; J gene: TRBJ2-3; CDR3 DNA: TGCGCCAGCAGCCTGGGACAGACCGGAGATACGCAGTATTTT; CDR3 protein: CASSLGQTGDTQYF
D gene: TRBD2; clone size: few; CDR3 length: 17; V gene: TRBV6-5; J gene: TRBJ2-3; CDR3 DNA: TGTGCCAGCAGTTACGCCCCTCCAGCGGGGGCCGGGGGTACGCAGTATTTT; CDR3 protein: CASSYAPPAGAGGTQYF
D gene: TRBD1; clone size: .; CDR3 length: 14; V gene: TRBV3-1; J gene: TRBJ1-5; CDR3 DNA: TGTGCCAGCAGCCGCGGGACAGGGGATCAGCCCCAGCATTTT; CDR3 protein: CASSRGTGDQPQHF
D gene: .; clone size: few; CDR3 length: 14; V gene: TRBV3-1; J gene: TRBJ1-4; CDR3 DNA: TGTGCCAGCAGCCAAGAGTCGAACGGAGGAAAACTGTTTTTT; CDR3 protein: CASSQESNGGKLFF
D gene: .; clone size: .; CDR3 length: 14; V gene: TRBV10-2; J gene: TRBJ2-3; CDR3 DNA: TGCGCCAGCAGTGAGACGACTAGTCACAATACGCAGTATTTT; CDR3 protein: CASSETTSHNTQYF
D gene: TRBD2; clone size: few; CDR3 length: 17; V gene: TRBV4-2; J gene: TRBJ2-2; CDR3 DNA: TGTGCCAGCAGCCAAGGGGGGCTAGCGGGACTCACCGGGGAGCTGTTTTTT; CDR3 protein: CASSQGGLAGLTGELFF
D gene: TRBD1; clone size: few; CDR3 length: 16; V gene: TRBV5-6; J gene: TRBJ1-6; CDR3 DNA: TGTGCCAGCAGCCCGAGACAGGGGAAGTGGGAATCACCCCTCCACTTT; CDR3 protein: CASSPRQGKWESPLHF
D gene: TRBD1; clone size: few; CDR3 length: 14; V gene: TRBV20-1; J gene: TRBJ1-3; CDR3 DNA: TGCAGTGCTAGGGACAGGGGGAATGGAAACACCATATATTTT; CDR3 protein: CSARDRGNGNTIYF
D gene: .; clone size: many; CDR3 length: 11; V gene: TRBV6-2/TRBV6-3; J gene: TRBJ2-7; CDR3 DNA: TGTGCCAGCAGCGACAGCTACGAGCAGTACTTC; CDR3 protein: CASSDSYEQYF
D gene: .; clone size: few; CDR3 length: 15; V gene: TRBV7-9; J gene: TRBJ2-2; CDR3 DNA: TGTGCCAGCAGCTTAACGGGGATTAACACCGGGGAGCTGTTTTTT; CDR3 protein: CASSLTGINTGELFF
D gene: TRBD2; clone size: .; CDR3 length: 15; V gene: TRBV12-3/TRBV12-4; J gene: TRBJ2-3; CDR3 DNA: TGTGCCAGCAGTCGCGTAGCGGGCCGCACAGATACGCAGTATTTT; CDR3 protein: CASSRVAGRTDTQYF
D gene: .; clone size: many; CDR3 length: 14; V gene: TRBV6-5; J gene: TRBJ2-7; CDR3 DNA: TGTGCCAGCAGTACCCGGGACACTTCCTACGAGCAGTACTTC; CDR3 protein: CASSTRDTSYEQYF
D gene: .; clone size: .; CDR3 length: 13; V gene: TRBV11-1; J gene: TRBJ1-6; CDR3 DNA: TGTGCCAGCAGCTTTGCGCGAGATTCACCCCTCCACTTT; CDR3 protein: CASSFARDSPLHF
D gene: TRBD1; clone size: .; CDR3 length: 15; V gene: TRBV5-5; J gene: TRBJ2-1; CDR3 DNA: TGTGCCAGCAGGTCAACCACGGGGACAGGGGGTCAGCAGTTCTTC; CDR3 protein: CASRSTTGTGGQQFF
D gene: .; clone size: .; CDR3 length: 14; V gene: TRBV15; J gene: TRBJ1-1; CDR3 DNA: TGTGCCACCAGCAGAGATCGGGGAGGGGGGAAAGCTTTCTTT; CDR3 protein: CATSRDRGGGKAFF
D gene: .; clone size: few; CDR3 length: 15; V gene: TRBV7-2; J gene: TRBJ2-1; CDR3 DNA: TGTGCCAGCAGCTCACAGGCGGGGATCTACAATGAGCAGTTCTTC; CDR3 protein: CASSSQAGIYNEQFF
D gene: TRBD2; clone size: few; CDR3 length: 15; V gene: TRBV12-3/TRBV12-4; J gene: TRBJ2-3; CDR3 DNA: TGTGCCAGCTCCCTGGGAGGGACCCTCACAGATACGCAGTATTTT; CDR3 protein: CASSLGGTLTDTQYF
D gene: .; clone size: .; CDR3 length: 16; V gene: TRBV7-8; J gene: TRBJ1-3; CDR3 DNA: TGTGCCAGCAGCCCGACCCGACTTACACCAGCAAACACCATATATTTT; CDR3 protein: CASSPTRLTPANTIYF
D gene: .; clone size: few; CDR3 length: 17; V gene: TRBV24-1; J gene: TRBJ2-1; CDR3 DNA: TGTGCCACGGCTGGAGGCAGGGCCGCCCGCTCCTACAATGAGCAGTTCTTC; CDR3 protein: CATAGGRAARSYNEQFF
D gene: TRBD1; clone size: .; CDR3 length: 15; V gene: TRBV10-3; J gene: TRBJ2-1; CDR3 DNA: TGTGCCATCAGTGAACAGGGGTTAGTCCACAATGAGCAGTTCTTC; CDR3 protein: CAISEQGLVHNEQFF
D gene: .; clone size: .; CDR3 length: 14; V gene: TRBV29-1; J gene: TRBJ1-5; CDR3 DNA: TGCAGCGTTCGCGACGGGAACCCCAATCAGCCCCAGCATTTT; CDR3 protein: CSVRDGNPNQPQHF
D gene: .; clone size: few; CDR3 length: 13; V gene: TRBV6-2/TRBV6-3; J gene: TRBJ1-1; CDR3 DNA: TGTGCCAGCAGTTACGAGAGGGGGGCAGAAGCTTTCTTT; CDR3 protein: CASSYERGAEAFF
D gene: .; clone size: few; CDR3 length: 12; V gene: TRBV6-2/TRBV6-3; J gene: TRBJ2-3; CDR3 DNA: TGTGCCAGCAGGACTGGCACAGATACGCAGTATTTT; CDR3 protein: CASRTGTDTQYF
D gene: TRBD2; clone size: .; CDR3 length: 15; V gene: TRBV12-3/TRBV12-4; J gene: TRBJ2-3; CDR3 DNA: TGTGCCAGCGCGGGACTAGCGGGGGCCACAGATACGCAGTATTTT; CDR3 protein: CASAGLAGATDTQYF
D gene: .; clone size: .; CDR3 length: 16; V gene: TRBV5-1; J gene: TRBJ2-7; CDR3 DNA: TGCGCCAGCAGCTTGGCCGTGGGCAAAGGGCGTTACGAGCAGTACTTC; CDR3 protein: CASSLAVGKGRYEQYF
D gene: .; clone size: .; CDR3 length: 12; V gene: TRBV7-2; J gene: TRBJ1-2; CDR3 DNA: TGTGCCAGCAGCGCTACTAACTATGGCTACACCTTC; CDR3 protein: CASSATNYGYTF
D gene: .; clone size: many; CDR3 length: 13; V gene: TRBV12-3/TRBV12-4; J gene: TRBJ2-5; CDR3 DNA: TGTGCCAGCAGTCGACAGGACCAAGAGACCCAGTACTTC; CDR3 protein: CASSRQDQETQYF
D gene: TRBD2; clone size: many; CDR3 length: 17; V gene: TRBV4-2; J gene: TRBJ2-3; CDR3 DNA: TGTGCCAGCAGCCTGTCGGGGGGGGGTCTAAGCACAGATACGCAGTATTTT; CDR3 protein: CASSLSGGGLSTDTQYF
D gene: .; clone size: .; CDR3 length: 11; V gene: TRBV4-1; J gene: TRBJ2-7; CDR3 DNA: TGCGCCAGCAGCCAGGCCTACGAGCAGTACTTC; CDR3 protein: CASSQAYEQYF
D gene: TRBD2; clone size: few; CDR3 length: 14; V gene: TRBV28; J gene: TRBJ2-1; CDR3 DNA: TGTGCCAGCAATGGCGGGAGCTCCTACAATGAGCAGTTCTTC; CDR3 protein: CASNGGSSYNEQFF